Listed below are T cell receptor beta chains from one sample, sequenced in a study of blood T cell repertoires in COVID-19. Assay: immunoSEQ multiplex PCR; the TCRdb copy retains only in-frame clones and omits some. The sample consists of around 180,000 clones, 70% to 90% of them appearing once. Sequences were obtained from peripheral blood. The receptors were sampled from a woman older than 75 with acute or convalescent COVID-19. CDR3s include the opening cysteine and the closing phenylalanine or tryptophan. The D gene is left open where the match is weak. Expanded clones are given a class, and other clones once, few, many or no size at all.

>TRBD2|TRBJ2-5|TRBV5-6|NA
TGTGCCAGCAGCTCGAGAGTATTCGCGGGAGGGCCAGAGACCCAGTACTTC
CASSSRVFAGGPETQYF
>TRBD2|TRBJ2-5|TRBV11-3|NA
TGTGCCAGCAGCTCCGGGGAGCGGGAGAAAGAGACCCAGTACTTC
CASSSGEREKETQYF
>TRBD2|TRBJ2-1|TRBV4-3|NA
TGCGCCAGCAGCCAAGACTACTGGACTAGGGGCCATGAGCAGTTCTTC
CASSQDYWTRGHEQFF
>NA|TRBJ2-7|TRBV18|NA
TGTGCCAGCTCACCGTCCGGGGGAACCTACGAGCAGTACTTC
CASSPSGGTYEQYF
>NA|TRBJ2-2|TRBV6-5|NA
TGTGCCAGCAGCCCCAGGGGTGACGGGGAGCTGTTTTTT
CASSPRGDGELFF
>NA|TRBJ2-7|TRBV6-5|NA
TGTGCCAGCAGTTACTTCCGGGGAGGGGGCTACGAGCAGTACTTC
CASSYFRGGGYEQYF
>TRBD1|TRBJ1-4|TRBV18|NA
TGTGCCAGCTCAGCAAGACTTCCGACAGGGGTTGGGACAACTAATGAAAAACTGTTTTTT
CASSARLPTGVGTTNEKLFF
>NA|TRBJ1-1|TRBV16|NA
TGTGCCAGCAGCCCTGACCGACAGAACACTGAAGCTTTCTTT
CASSPDRQNTEAFF
>NA|TRBJ1-3|TRBV18|NA
TGTGCCAGCTCACCAGGGCGCTCTGGAAACACCATATATTTT
CASSPGRSGNTIYF
>TRBD1|TRBJ1-2|TRBV4-2|NA
TGTGCCAGCAGCCTTGACAGGGGGCAGGGCTACACCTTC
CASSLDRGQGYTF
>TRBD2|TRBJ2-7|TRBV6-6|NA
TGTGCCAGCAGGGCTAGCGGTGAGGACGAGCAGTACTTC
CASRASGEDEQYF
>NA|TRBJ1-1|TRBV6-2/TRBV6-3|many
TGTGCCAGCAGTTACTCGTTAGTGAAAGCTTTCTTT
CASSYSLVKAFF
>TRBD1|TRBJ2-7|TRBV6-5|NA
TGTGCCAGCAGTTACTCGCTCGGACAGGGTAAAGACGAGCAGTACTTC
CASSYSLGQGKDEQYF
>NA|TRBJ2-7|TRBV12-3/TRBV12-4|NA
TGTGCCAGCAGTTTATCGGGCTACGAGCAGTACTTC
CASSLSGYEQYF
>NA|TRBJ1-4|TRBV7-9|once
TGTGCCAGCAGCTCGGAGGCTGAAAAACTGTTTTTT
CASSSEAEKLFF
>NA|TRBJ1-1|TRBV29-1|NA
TGCAGCGCCGTCTCGGGTCAGGGCACTGAAGCTTTCTTT
CSAVSGQGTEAFF
>TRBD2|TRBJ2-1|TRBV2|NA
TGTGCCAGCAGGAAGTCTAGCGGGAGCTCCTACAATGAGCAGTTCTTC
CASRKSSGSSYNEQFF